Listed here are 32 T cell receptor beta chains from one sample, sequenced in a study of cytomegalovirus exposure and HLA in healthy donors. Some clones are missing from TCRdb's copy, which holds only in-frame ones; the method was immunoSEQ multiplex PCR. The sample consists of about 160,000 clones, about 88% of them appearing once. Sequencing was carried out using PBMCs. Receptors originate from a woman aged 18-30 years in good health and CMV-seronegative.

The V call is TRBV27, the J call TRBJ2-1; perhaps TRBD1 as D (5 bases). Germline V lookup: CDR1 MNHEY, CDR2 SMNVEV (reference sequence). Trimming pared 5 bases from V and 9 bases from J, leaving 11 bases between. The CDR3 loop spans 12 amino acids. Here the CDR3 reads CASSVYQGEQFF. CDR3 sequence (DNA): TGTGCCAGCAGTGTATACCAGGGTGAGCAGTTCTTC.

On this clone itself: Distinct nucleotide sequences in the sample also encode this CDR3. The chain employs TRBV5-6 and TRBJ2-7; D gene ambiguous. Germline V gene lookup returns CDR1 SGHDT and CDR2 YYEEEE. The CDR3 extends over 13 amino acids. Trimming left V 0 bases short and J 1 base short, with 5 bases between. CDR3 DNA: TGTGCCAGCAGCTTGGGCAGTTCCTACGAGCAGTACTTC. Translated, it gives CASSLGSSYEQYF.

The chain recombines TRBV7-9 with TRBJ2-3, with D perhaps TRBD1 (6 bases). This CDR3 spans 14 amino acids. The V end lost 7 bases, the J end lost 2 bases, and 13 bases lay between the germline ends. Germline values: CDR1 SEHNR, CDR2 FQNEAQ (reference sequence). CDR3 protein: CASTTQGITDTQYF. CDR3 in DNA: TGTGCCAGCACGACCCAGGGGATCACAGATACGCAGTATTTT.

The V call is TRBV19, the J call TRBJ1-5; D perhaps matches TRBD1 (5 bases). The CDR3 covers 16 residues. The ends were cut back, 2 bases at V and 11 bases at J, with 22 bases in the middle. The germline V gene encodes CDR1 LNHDA and CDR2 SQIVND (reference sequence). The CDR3 is CASSIRSGGGERAQHF. In nucleotides, the CDR3 is TGTGCCAGTAGTATAAGGTCGGGGGGTGGGGAGAGGGCCCAGCATTTT.

This chain uses TRBV2 with TRBJ1-1; weak D call: TRBD1 (5 bases). Trimming shortened V by 7 bases and J by 5 bases, and 20 bases separated the two germline ends. The length of the CDR3 is 15 residues. CDR1 SNHLY and CDR2 FYNNEI come from the germline V gene. The CDR3 spells CASKSGGQGQTEAFF. The CDR3 coding sequence is TGTGCCAGCAAAAGCGGAGGGCAGGGCCAGACTGAAGCTTTCTTT.

This clone was found once. This sequence joins TRBV5-1 and TRBJ1-6; D perhaps matches TRBD1 (5 bases). Germline-derived CDR1 and CDR2 are SGHRS and YFSETQ. The germline V and J ends were trimmed by 7 bases and 3 bases, with 11 bases remaining between them. The CDR3 is 14 residues long. CDR3 loop: CASSGGDYNSPLHF. CDR3 DNA: TGCGCCAGCTCGGGGGGAGACTATAATTCACCCCTCCACTTT.

The chain carries TRBV7-8 and TRBJ2-7, with 10 bases lining up with TRBD1. The CDR3 runs to 17 residues. V was clipped by 5 bases and J by 2 bases; unmatched bases: 12. CDR1 is SGHVS, CDR2 FQNEAQ, per germline. The CDR3 here is CASSSRARDRGTYEQYF. In DNA, the CDR3 is TGTGCCAGCAGCAGTAGGGCCCGGGACAGGGGTACCTACGAGCAGTACTTC.

The chain combines TRBV2 with TRBJ1-2, with TRBD1 matching 11 bases. CDR1 and CDR2 (germline): SNHLY, FYNNEI. The CDR3 covers 16 residues. The J segment lost 8 bases and the V segment lost 5 bases, leaving 13 bases of the junction unmatched. As DNA, the CDR3 is TGTGCCAGCAGTCGCCTGCCGGGACAGGGGGGTGACGGCTACACCTTC. Translated: CASSRLPGQGGDGYTF.

The chain combines TRBV7-3 with TRBJ1-5, with D tentatively TRBD1 (5 bases). V was shortened by 5 bases and J by 8 bases, with 13 bases between the two germline ends. CDR3 size: 13 residues. Germline CDR1 is SGHTA and CDR2 is FQGTGA. The chain's CDR3 is CASSLLGGKPQHF. Here the CDR3 DNA reads TGTGCCAGCAGCCTACTGGGGGGAAAGCCCCAGCATTTT.

CDR3 in amino acids: CASSIPGQVPQYF. In DNA, the CDR3 is TGTGCCAGTAGTATCCCTGGACAGGTTCCGCAGTATTTT. This chain joins TRBV19 and TRBJ2-3, with 7 bases fitting TRBD1. The V and J ends lost 3 bases and 10 bases, in that order; junction bases with no gene match: 7. Per germline, CDR1 LNHDA and CDR2 SQIVND (reference sequence). This CDR3 is 13 amino acids long.

A single count supports this clone. The rearrangement uses TRBV7-9 and TRBJ2-1; 8 bases line up with TRBD1. CDR1 is SEHNR and CDR2 is FQNEAQ in the germline V gene (reference sequence). This CDR3 has 14 residues. After removal of 5 bases from V and 6 bases from J, the junction contained 6 bases not matched to a gene. The CDR3 here is CASSTTDRGNEQFF. The CDR3 bases are TGTGCCAGCAGCACCACTGACAGGGGCAATGAGCAGTTCTTC.

The chain uses TRBV7-9 and TRBJ2-5; TRBD1 agrees at 12 bases. The V gene end was trimmed by 4 bases and the J gene end by 0 bases; junction bases not matched to a gene: 12. The CDR3 contains 19 residues. Germline assignment: CDR1 SEHNR and CDR2 FQNEAQ (reference sequence). CDR3 in amino acids: CASSYYGTGGARYQETQYF. The CDR3 DNA is TGTGCCAGCAGCTACTACGGGACAGGGGGCGCAAGGTACCAAGAGACCCAGTACTTC.

V and J are TRBV27 and TRBJ1-3; 9 positions match TRBD1. Germline V gene sequence: CDR1 MNHEY, CDR2 SMNVEV (reference sequence). V shed 3 bases, J shed 0 bases, and the junction held 6 bases outside the gene matches. The CDR3 covers 17 residues. CDR3 DNA sequence: TGTGCCAGCAGTTTGGGGACAGGGCCAGCCTCTGGAAACACCATATATTTT. It yields the protein CASSLGTGPASGNTIYF.

The table lists this clone with a count of one. The gene calls are TRBV11-3 and TRBJ2-7, with a tentative D call TRBD2 (6 bases). The CDR3 is made up of 14 amino acids. The germline gives CDR1 SGHNT, CDR2 YENEEA. Trimming removed 3 bases from V and 2 bases from J, with 11 bases in between. CDR3 loop: CASSFGGRAYEQYF. The CDR3 region has the DNA TGTGCCAGCAGCTTCGGGGGTAGGGCCTACGAGCAGTACTTC. Based on the CDR3 plus reference TRBV11-3 and TRBJ2-7, the full variable domain is EAGVVQSPRYKIIEKKQPVAFWCNPISGHNTLYWYLQNLGQGPELLIRYENEEAVDDSQLPKDRFSAERLKGVDSTLKIQPAELGDSAVYLCASSFGGRAYEQYFGPGTRLTVT.

The rearrangement links TRBV11-2 to TRBJ2-7; 8 bases are a match to TRBD1. Trimming cost V 3 bases and J 6 bases; bases outside gene matches: 10. Germline CDR1 and CDR2: SGHAT and FQNNGV. This CDR3 spans 15 amino acids. The CDR3 DNA follows: TGTGCCAGCAGCTTGGGGACAGGTGGACTACGCGAGCAGTACTTC. Its translation is CASSLGTGGLREQYF.

The chain recombines TRBV5-6 with TRBJ2-5; 7 bases are a match to TRBD1. V was clipped by 3 bases and J by 5 bases; unmatched bases: 10. From germline, CDR1 is SGHDT and CDR2 YYEEEE. The CDR3 covers 15 residues. The DNA of the CDR3 is TGTGCCAGCAGCTACCTAAACACAGGGGTGGAGACCCAGTACTTC. It is translated as CASSYLNTGVETQYF.

This clone was picked up one time. One end of the junction does not line up with germline, which may come from a read error. CDR3 in amino acids: CASSDGQGSHF. The CDR3 nucleotides are TGCGCCAGCAGTGATGGCCAGGGCTCACACTTC. The V call is TRBV10-1, the J call TRBJ1-2; tentatively, D is TRBD1 (5 bases). The germline V gene encodes CDR1 WNHNN and CDR2 SYGVQD (reference sequence). This CDR3 is built from 11 residues.

V usage is TRBV5-1 and J usage is TRBJ2-7; TRBD2 matches 10 bases. Germline CDR1 is SGHRS and CDR2 is YFSETQ. The CDR3 runs 15 residues. V shed 2 bases, J shed 1 base, and the junction held 3 bases outside the gene matches. This CDR3 is CASSLAGGESYEQYF. CDR3 nucleotides: TGCGCCAGCAGCTTAGCGGGAGGGGAGTCCTACGAGCAGTACTTC.

CDR3 protein: CASSDNTGGKQGEQFF. CDR3 bases: TGCGCCAGCAGTGATAATACGGGAGGTAAACAGGGTGAGCAGTTCTTC. The V gene is TRBV10-1, the J gene TRBJ2-1, with a weak D call TRBD2 (7 bases). V lost 3 bases and J lost 9, with 21 bases in between. This CDR3 spans 16 amino acids. From germline, CDR1 is WNHNN and CDR2 SYGVQD (reference sequence).

The chain carries TRBV7-6 and TRBJ2-5; no firm D call. Germline assignment: CDR1 SGHVS and CDR2 FNYEAQ. This CDR3 region has 14 residues. Trimming left V 0 bases short and J 1 base short, with 6 bases between. The chain's CDR3 is CASSLAASQETQYF. DNA for the CDR3: TGTGCCAGCAGCTTAGCGGCCAGCCAAGAGACCCAGTACTTC.

The chain carries TRBV18 and TRBJ2-5; TRBD1 matches 7 bases. The junction had 14 bases not matched to a gene; V was cut back by 4 bases and J by 0 bases. The CDR3 extends over 18 amino acids. Germline V gene lookup returns CDR1 KGHSH and CDR2 LQKENI. The CDR3 sequence is CASSLTDLEDRDQETQYF. As DNA, the CDR3 is TGTGCCAGCTCACTCACCGACCTTGAAGACAGGGACCAAGAGACCCAGTACTTC. Drawing the rest from reference TRBV18 and TRBJ2-5, the complete variable domain is NAGVMQNPRHLVRRRGQEARLRCSPMKGHSHVYWYRQLPEEGLKFMVYLQKENIIDESGMPKERFSAEFPKEGPSILRIQQVVRGDSAAYFCASSLTDLEDRDQETQYFGPGTRLLVL.

The V and J genes are TRBV7-2 and TRBJ2-1; perhaps TRBD2 as D (6 bases). Trimming removed 1 base from V and 5 bases from J, with 15 bases in between. This CDR3 is 16 amino acids long. Germline V lookup: CDR1 SGHTA, CDR2 FQGNSA. In nucleotides, the CDR3 is TGTGCCAGCAGCTTAGTTAGCGGACTGCTGCACAATGAGCAGTTCTTC. Translation: CASSLVSGLLHNEQFF.

This chain links TRBV30 with TRBJ2-5, with TRBD1 matching 7 bases. The CDR3 is 13 residues long. V shed 4 bases and J 4 bases; nucleotides not matched to a gene: 6. CDR1 is GTSNPN, CDR2 SVGIG, per germline (reference sequence). CDR3 sequence reads: CAWTLTGPETQYF. The CDR3 DNA is TGTGCCTGGACCCTGACAGGGCCAGAGACCCAGTACTTC.

The rearrangement links TRBV29-1 to TRBJ2-7, with D possibly TRBD2 on 6 matching bases. The V and J ends lost 4 bases and 3 bases respectively, with 10 bases between them. The CDR3 is 12 amino acids. Germline assignment: CDR1 SQVTM and CDR2 ANQGSEA. The CDR3 loop reads CSVGGDLYEQYF. In nucleotides, the CDR3 is TGCAGCGTTGGGGGGGATCTCTACGAGCAGTACTTC.

This clone was seen once. The rearrangement joins TRBV9 to TRBJ2-3; the match to TRBD1 covers 7 bases. The junction had 3 bases not matched to a gene; V was cut back by 3 bases and J by 2 bases. The CDR3 covers 14 residues. Germline V gene sequence: CDR1 SGDLS, CDR2 YYNGEE. The DNA of the CDR3 is TGTGCCAGCAGCGACAGGGGATCCACAGATACGCAGTATTTT. Translated: CASSDRGSTDTQYF.

The V call is TRBV7-9, the J call TRBJ1-1, with 8 bases identical to TRBD1. The V and J ends lost 5 bases and 4 bases, in that order; junction bases with no gene match: 6. Germline loops: CDR1 SEHNR, CDR2 FQNEAQ (reference sequence). The CDR3 totals 14 residues. The CDR3 reads CASSDPDRATEAFF. The DNA for the CDR3 is TGTGCCAGCAGCGACCCGGACAGGGCCACTGAAGCTTTCTTT.

This sequence joins TRBV2 and TRBJ2-7, with D tentatively TRBD1 (5 bases). V was clipped by 8 bases and J by 3 bases, with 14 bases between them. Looked up from germline, CDR1 is SNHLY and CDR2 is FYNNEI. The CDR3 is 13 residues long. DNA of the CDR3: TGTGCCAGCCAGTATGGTACAGGCTACGAGCAGTACTTC. This sequence encodes CASQYGTGYEQYF.

The chain employs TRBV19 and TRBJ2-7; 11 nucleotides match TRBD1. The CDR3 length is 15 residues. Germline CDR1 is LNHDA and CDR2 is SQIVND (reference sequence). J gave up 1 base and V 5 bases, and 4 bases lay outside the gene matches. The CDR3 protein is CASSFRDRGSYEQYF. CDR3 bases: TGTGCCAGTAGTTTCCGGGACAGGGGGTCCTACGAGCAGTACTTC. Full variable domain (remainder filled in from reference TRBV19 and TRBJ2-7): DGGITQSPKYLFRKEGQNVTLSCEQNLNHDAMYWYRQDPGQGLRLIYYSQIVNDFQKGDIAEGYSVSREKKESFPLTVTSAQKNPTAFYLCASSFRDRGSYEQYFGPGTRLTVT.

This clone was seen once. The CDR3 loop is CSVWTSGDPNEQFF. The CDR3 region has the DNA TGCAGCGTCTGGACTAGCGGGGATCCCAATGAGCAGTTCTTC. The V gene is TRBV29-1, the J gene TRBJ2-1; the match to TRBD2 covers 12 bases. Germline V gene data show CDR1 as SQVTM and CDR2 as ANQGSEA. The trim removed 6 bases at V and 6 bases at J, leaving 6 bases unmatched. The length of the CDR3 is 14 residues.

This chain uses TRBV12-2 with TRBJ2-5; the D call in the table, TRBD2, was not verified against the DNA. TRBV12-2 is a pseudogene segment. This CDR3 comprises 19 residues. The CDR3 coding sequence is TGTGCAAGTCGCTTAGAAAGATTGTGGGCGGGAGTTGGCCAAGAGACCCAGTACTTC. Protein: CASRLERLWAGVGQETQYF.

The V gene is TRBV14, the J gene TRBJ1-1, with 8 bases lining up with TRBD1. The germline CDR1 and CDR2 sequences are SGHDN and FVKESK. The CDR3 sequence is 16 residues long. With V trimmed by 4 bases and J by 1 base, 8 bases remained unmatched. The CDR3 here is CASSPYYRGKNTEAFF. The CDR3 DNA sequence: TGTGCCAGCAGCCCTTATTACAGGGGGAAGAACACTGAAGCTTTCTTT.

The rearrangement links TRBV5-6 to TRBJ1-5; D perhaps matches TRBD1 (6 bases). CDR3 length: 16 residues. V was clipped by 3 bases and J by 9 bases, with 22 bases between them. The germline CDR1 and CDR2 sequences are SGHDT and YYEEEE. The CDR3 loop reads CASSWGRVLRGGPQHF. DNA of the CDR3: TGTGCCAGCAGCTGGGGCCGAGTCCTTAGGGGGGGGCCCCAGCATTTT.